This TCR beta chain was captured in a study of blood T cell repertoires in COVID-19. Turning to the study itself: The United States, Italy and Spain provided the acute and convalescent COVID-19 samples.

As originally analysed: Reference gene primer amplification gave nucleated cell count estimates. Sequencing was performed with immunoSEQ multiplex PCR; in TCRdb, only in-frame clones are kept and a portion is missing. D and trimming were read from the DNA, whereas the V and J calls and clone size are those reported in that table. This sample has 250,000 to 350,000 clones, with around four fifths found just once. This clone was seen once. Germline V lookup: CDR1 MNHEY, CDR2 SVGAGI. The trim removed 6 bases at V and 15 bases at J, leaving 13 bases unmatched. CDR3 length: 13 residues. Specimen: peripheral blood. The clonotype comes from a woman aged 45-59 years with active or convalescent COVID-19. The rearrangement uses TRBV6-5 and TRBJ2-1; 8 bases align to TRBD2. The CDR3 sequence is CASSSTSGSPSFF. For the CDR3, the DNA is TGTGCCAGCAGCTCCACCAGCGGGAGTCCATCGTTCTTC.